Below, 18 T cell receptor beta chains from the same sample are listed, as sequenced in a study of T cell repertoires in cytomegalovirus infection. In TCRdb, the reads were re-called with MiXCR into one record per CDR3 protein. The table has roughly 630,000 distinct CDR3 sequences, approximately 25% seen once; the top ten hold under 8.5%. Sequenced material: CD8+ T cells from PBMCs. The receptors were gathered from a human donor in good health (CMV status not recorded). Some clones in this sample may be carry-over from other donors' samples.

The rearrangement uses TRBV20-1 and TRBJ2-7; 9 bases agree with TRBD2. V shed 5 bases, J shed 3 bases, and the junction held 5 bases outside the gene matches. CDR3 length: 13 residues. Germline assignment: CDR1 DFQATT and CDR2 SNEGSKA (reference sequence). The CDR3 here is CSAVSGGNYEQYF. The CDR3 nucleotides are TGCAGTGCTGTTAGCGGGGGCAACTACGAGCAGTACTTC.

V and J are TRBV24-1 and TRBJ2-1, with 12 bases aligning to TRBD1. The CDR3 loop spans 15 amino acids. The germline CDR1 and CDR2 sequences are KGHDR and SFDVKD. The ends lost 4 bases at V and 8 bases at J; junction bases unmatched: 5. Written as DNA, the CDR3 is TGTGCCACCAGTGAAGAGGGACAGGGGGCTGATGAGCAGTTCTTC. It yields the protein CATSEEGQGADEQFF.

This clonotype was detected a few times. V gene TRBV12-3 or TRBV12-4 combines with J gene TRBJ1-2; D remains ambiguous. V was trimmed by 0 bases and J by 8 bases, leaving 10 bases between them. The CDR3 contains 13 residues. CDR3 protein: CASSLALNRGYTF. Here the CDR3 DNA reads TGTGCCAGCAGTTTAGCCTTAAACCGGGGCTACACCTTC.

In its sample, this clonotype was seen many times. This CDR3 reads CASSHRLTGYNEQFF. The CDR3 DNA reads as TGTGCCAGCAGCCATAGGCTGACAGGCTACAATGAGCAGTTCTTC. The chain couples TRBV7-6 to TRBJ2-1; TRBD1 is a possible D gene (6 bases). This CDR3 has 15 amino acids. The germline V gene encodes CDR1 SGHVS and CDR2 FNYEAQ. V was clipped by 5 bases and J by 3 bases, with 14 bases between them. The variable domain in full, with the rest retrieved from reference TRBV7-6 and TRBJ2-1, is GAGVSQSPRYKVTKRGQDVALRCDPISGHVSLYWYRQALGQGPEFLTYFNYEAQQDKSGLPNDRFSAERPEGSISTLTIQRTEQRDSAMYRCASSHRLTGYNEQFFGPGTRLTVL.

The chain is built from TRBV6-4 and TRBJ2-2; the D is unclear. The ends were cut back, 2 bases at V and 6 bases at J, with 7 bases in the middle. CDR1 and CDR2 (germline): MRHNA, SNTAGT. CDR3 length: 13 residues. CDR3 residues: CASSDGVAGELFF. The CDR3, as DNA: TGTGCCAGCAGTGACGGGGTGGCCGGGGAGCTGTTTTTT.

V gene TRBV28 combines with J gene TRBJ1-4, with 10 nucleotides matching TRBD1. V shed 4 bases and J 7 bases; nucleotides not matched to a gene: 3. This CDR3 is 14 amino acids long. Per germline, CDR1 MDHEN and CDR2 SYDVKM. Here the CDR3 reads CASSWRTGGEKLFF. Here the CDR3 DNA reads TGTGCCAGCAGTTGGAGGACAGGGGGTGAAAAACTGTTTTTT.

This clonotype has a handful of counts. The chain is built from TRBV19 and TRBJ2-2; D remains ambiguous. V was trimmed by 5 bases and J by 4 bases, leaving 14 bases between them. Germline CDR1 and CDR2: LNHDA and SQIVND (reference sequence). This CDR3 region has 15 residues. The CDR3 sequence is CASSHDPIPTGELFF. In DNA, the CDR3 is TGTGCCAGTAGTCACGATCCGATACCCACCGGGGAGCTGTTTTTT.

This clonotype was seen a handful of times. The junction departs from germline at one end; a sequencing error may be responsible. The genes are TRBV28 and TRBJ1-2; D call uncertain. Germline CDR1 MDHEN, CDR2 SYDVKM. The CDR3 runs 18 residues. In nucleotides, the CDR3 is TGTGCCAGCAGGTTATCGCCGCGATCTTTCATTTGGGGCTATGGCTACACCTTC. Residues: CASRLSPRSFIWGYGYTF.

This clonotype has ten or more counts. The CDR3 reads CASSLIADSYNEQFF. The CDR3 DNA follows: TGTGCCAGCAGTTTAATAGCGGACTCCTACAATGAGCAGTTCTTC. The rearrangement links TRBV7-2 to TRBJ2-1; weak D call: TRBD2 (6 bases). The CDR3 runs 15 residues. Germline loops: CDR1 SGHTA, CDR2 FQGNSA. Trimming pared 6 bases from V and 0 bases from J, leaving 12 bases between.

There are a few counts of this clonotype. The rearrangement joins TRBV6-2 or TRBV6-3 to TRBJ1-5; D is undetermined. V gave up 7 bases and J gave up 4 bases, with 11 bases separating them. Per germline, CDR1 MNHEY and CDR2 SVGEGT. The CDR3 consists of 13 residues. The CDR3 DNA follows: TGTGCCAGCACTCCCGGCAAGAATCAGCCCCAGCATTTT. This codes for CASTPGKNQPQHF.

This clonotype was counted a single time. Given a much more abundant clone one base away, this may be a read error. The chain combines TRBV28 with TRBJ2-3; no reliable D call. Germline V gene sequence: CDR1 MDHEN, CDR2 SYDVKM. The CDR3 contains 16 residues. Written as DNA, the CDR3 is TGTGTCAGCAGTTCCTACCCCTCGCGGAGCACAGATACGCAGTATTTT. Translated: CVSSSYPSRSTDTQYF.

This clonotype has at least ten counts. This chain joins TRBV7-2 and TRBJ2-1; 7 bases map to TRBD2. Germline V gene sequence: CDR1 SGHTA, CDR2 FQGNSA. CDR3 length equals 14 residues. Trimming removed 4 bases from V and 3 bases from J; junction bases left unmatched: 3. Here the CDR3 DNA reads TGTGCCAGCAGCTCTAGCGGCTACTACAATGAGCAGTTCTTC. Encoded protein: CASSSSGYYNEQFF.

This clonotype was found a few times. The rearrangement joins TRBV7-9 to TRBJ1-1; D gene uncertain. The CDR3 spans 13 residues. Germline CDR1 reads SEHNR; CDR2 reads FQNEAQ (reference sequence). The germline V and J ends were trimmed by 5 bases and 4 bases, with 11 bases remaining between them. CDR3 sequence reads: CASSPGPPTEAFF. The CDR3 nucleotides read TGTGCCAGCAGCCCCGGACCACCCACTGAAGCTTTCTTT.

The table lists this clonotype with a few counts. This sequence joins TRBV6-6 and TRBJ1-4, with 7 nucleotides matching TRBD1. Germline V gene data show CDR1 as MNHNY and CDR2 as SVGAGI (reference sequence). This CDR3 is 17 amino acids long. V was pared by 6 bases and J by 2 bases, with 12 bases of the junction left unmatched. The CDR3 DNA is TGTGCCAGCAGAGGACGCCCAGGGGGTCCGACTAATGAAAAACTGTTTTTT. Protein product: CASRGRPGGPTNEKLFF.

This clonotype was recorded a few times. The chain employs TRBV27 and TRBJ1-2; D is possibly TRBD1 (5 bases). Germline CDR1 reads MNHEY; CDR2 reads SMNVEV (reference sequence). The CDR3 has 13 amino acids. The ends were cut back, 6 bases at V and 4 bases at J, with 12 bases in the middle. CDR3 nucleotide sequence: TGTGCCAGCAGAAATGGGGGTGTCTATGGCTACACCTTC. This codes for CASRNGGVYGYTF.

The CDR3 spells CSAWIAGGREQYF. The CDR3 DNA sequence: TGCAGTGCCTGGATAGCGGGGGGGCGTGAGCAGTACTTC. The V call is TRBV20-1, the J call TRBJ2-7; 11 nucleotides align to TRBD2. V trimming: 6 bases; J trimming: 7 bases; junction bases outside the gene matches: 8. The germline V gene has CDR1 DFQATT and CDR2 SNEGSKA (reference sequence). The CDR3 sequence is 13 residues long.

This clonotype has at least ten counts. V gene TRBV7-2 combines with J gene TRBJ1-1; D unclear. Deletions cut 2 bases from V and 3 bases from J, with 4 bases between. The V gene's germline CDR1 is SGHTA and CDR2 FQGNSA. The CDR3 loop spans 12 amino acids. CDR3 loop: CASSLSYTEAFF. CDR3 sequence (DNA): TGTGCCAGCAGCTTATCCTACACTGAAGCTTTCTTT.

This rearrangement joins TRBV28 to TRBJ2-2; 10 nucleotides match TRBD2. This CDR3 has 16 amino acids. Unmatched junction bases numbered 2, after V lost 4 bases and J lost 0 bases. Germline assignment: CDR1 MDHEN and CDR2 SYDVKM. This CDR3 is CASSWLAGANTGELFF. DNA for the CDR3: TGTGCCAGCAGTTGGCTAGCGGGGGCGAACACCGGGGAGCTGTTTTTT. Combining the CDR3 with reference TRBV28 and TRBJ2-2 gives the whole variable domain DVKVTQSSRYLVKRTGEKVFLECVQDMDHENMFWYRQDPGLGLRLIYFSYDVKMKEKGDIPEGYSVSREKKERFSLILESASTNQTSMYLCASSWLAGANTGELFFGEGSRLTVL.